These T cell receptor beta chains were read from a single sample in a study of tumor-infiltrating lymphocytes in primary liver carcinoma. TCRdb redid the calling of the multiplex PCR reads with MiXCR, one entry per CDR3 protein. This table has 60,000 or so distinct CDR3 sequences, less than 85% appearing once. Sample: liver tumor tissue from sampling region 2. The receptors were sampled from a middle-aged man with primary liver carcinoma and hepatitis B virus infection. The CDR3 runs from the conserved cysteine through the conserved F or W. The D gene is left open where the match is weak. The size field is filled for only some rows; it gives once, few, many or a size class.

.,.,TRBV5-4,TRBJ2-7,CASNQTPGDEHYF,TGTGCCAGCAACCAGACACCAGGGGACGAGCATTACTTC
.,.,TRBV13,TRBJ2-7,CASSLGSSYEQYF,TGTGCCAGCAGCCTAGGGTCATCCTACGAGCAGTACTTC
.,.,TRBV5-1,TRBJ2-7,CASSEQGVESYEQYF,TGCGCCAGCAGCGAGCAGGGTGTAGAGTCCTACGAGCAGTACTTC
.,TRBD2,TRBV11-2,TRBJ2-1,CASILDHGLAGYEQFF,TGTGCCAGCATCTTAGATCACGGACTAGCGGGATACGAGCAGTTCTTC
many,TRBD2,TRBV6-6,TRBJ2-3,CASSSRTSGTRTDTQYF,TGTGCCAGCAGTTCCCGGACTAGCGGGACCCGCACAGATACGCAGTATTTT
medium-sized,TRBD2,TRBV11-2,TRBJ2-4,CASSSTYSGRATKNIQYF,TGTGCCAGCAGCTCAACATATAGCGGGAGAGCTACCAAAAACATTCAGTACTTC
.,.,TRBV29-1,TRBJ2-1,CSLGNNKQFF,TGCAGCCTTGGGAACAATAAGCAGTTCTTC
.,TRBD1,TRBV12-3/TRBV12-4,TRBJ2-7,CASSFPRDRCYEQYF,TGTGCCAGCAGTTTCCCCCGGGACAGGTGCTACGAGCAGTACTTC
few,.,TRBV5-6,TRBJ2-7,CASSFQGLNDQYF,TGTGCCAGCAGCTTCCAGGGGTTGAACGATCAGTACTTC
.,.,TRBV6-1,TRBJ2-7,CASSDVLHTIEYEQYF,TGTGCCAGCAGTGACGTGCTACACACCATAGAGTACGAGCAGTACTTC
.,TRBD1,TRBV27,TRBJ1-5,CASSSTPGQPDYSNQHQHF,TGTGCCAGCAGTTCGACTCCGGGACAGCCAGATTATAGCAATCAGCACCAGCATTTT
.,.,TRBV6-5,TRBJ2-7,CTSSRTRDISYEQYF,TGTACCAGCAGTCGAACTAGGGACATCTCCTACGAGCAGTACTTC
few,.,TRBV21-1,TRBJ1-5,CASSSKDSFGNPMWSQHF,TGTGCCAGCAGCTCAAAAGACAGTTTCGGAAACCCGATGTGGTCCCAGCATTTT
few,.,TRBV29-1,TRBJ1-1,CSVRDNTEAFF,TGCAGCGTCCGCGATAACACTGAAGCTTTCTTT
.,.,TRBV11-2,TRBJ1-4,CASSKTRGGTSKKLFF,TGTGCCAGCAGCAAGACTCGAGGAGGGACAAGTAAAAAACTGTTTTTT
.,.,TRBV29-1,TRBJ2-1,CSARPGGDEHLF,TGCAGCGCCCGCCCAGGGGGGGATGAGCACTTGTTC
.,TRBD1,TRBV2,TRBJ2-7,CASSRPGQLMGEQYF,TGTGCCAGCAGTCGTCCGGGACAGCTCATGGGGGAGCAGTACTTC
once,.,TRBV11-2,TRBJ2-4,CVSGLAGPKNIQYF,TGTGTCAGCGGCTTGGCGGGACCGAAAAACATTCAGTACTTC
many,TRBD2,TRBV5-1,TRBJ2-7,CASSLGAGGPNEQYF,TGCGCCAGCAGCTTGGGAGCGGGAGGGCCAAACGAGCAGTACTTC
.,TRBD2,TRBV5-1,TRBJ2-7,CASSFDMDAGGGNEQYF,TGCGCCAGCAGCTTTGACATGGACGCGGGGGGAGGCAACGAGCAGTACTTC
few,TRBD2,TRBV29-1,TRBJ2-1,CSVEPSGIYNEQFF,TGCAGCGTTGAACCTAGCGGCATCTACAATGAGCAGTTCTTC
.,TRBD2,TRBV28,TRBJ2-7,CASSRVGGSNEQYF,TGTGCCAGCTCTAGAGTGGGAGGGAGCAATGAGCAGTACTTC
.,.,TRBV13,TRBJ1-1,CASSLAKWTEAFF,TGTGCCAGCAGCTTAGCGAAATGGACTGAAGCCTTCTTT
.,.,TRBV11-3,TRBJ2-6,CTSRSTVHSGANVLTF,TGTACCAGCAGGTCGACAGTACACTCTGGGGCCAACGTCCTGACTTTC
.,TRBD1,TRBV4-1,TRBJ2-7,CASCRQGQGAGEQYF,TGCGCCAGCTGCCGACAGGGACAGGGGGCTGGGGAGCAGTACTTC
.,.,TRBV4-2,TRBJ1-4,CAGSQEQGDNEKLFF,TGTGCCGGCAGCCAAGAGCAGGGAGATAATGAAAAACTGTTTTTT
.,.,TRBV5-4,TRBJ2-1,CTSSPGRTEDEQFF,TGTACAAGCAGCCCTGGGAGGACTGAAGATGAGCAGTTCTTC
.,.,TRBV10-2,TRBJ1-2,CAGSEGLVSGGSRRLGFGYTF,TGCGCCGGCAGTGAGGGCTTAGTGTCGGGGGGTAGCCGAAGATTGGGTTTTGGCTACACCTTC
.,.,TRBV6-2/TRBV6-3,TRBJ1-2,CTSSYGAGLTAPYGYTF,TGTACCAGCAGTTACGGGGCGGGACTGACAGCTCCCTATGGCTATACCTTC
.,TRBD1,TRBV4-1,TRBJ1-2,CASRQGDRNYGHTF,TGCGCCAGCAGGCAAGGGGACAGGAACTATGGCCACACTTTC
few,.,TRBV28,TRBJ2-7,CANIWQGYEQYF,TGTGCCAATATATGGCAGGGCTACGAGCAGTACTTC
.,.,TRBV24-1,TRBJ2-5,CATSDYNNAGETQHF,TGTGCCACCAGTGATTATAACAACGCCGGGGAGACCCAGCACTTC
.,.,TRBV14,TRBJ2-2,CASSQRRTGLTGELFF,TGTGCCAGTAGCCAAAGAAGGACGGGACTCACCGGGGAGCTGTTTTTT
.,.,TRBV11-2,TRBJ2-1,CASSTPDYDSYNEQFF,TGTGCCAGCAGCACCCCCGACTATGACTCCTACAATGAGCAGTTCTTC
.,.,TRBV29-1,TRBJ1-2,CSVEDRSRSYGYTF,TGCAGCGTTGAAGATAGAAGCAGATCCTATGGCTACACCTTC
many,.,TRBV5-4,TRBJ2-1,CASSLVSGVNEQFF,TGTGCCAGCAGCTTGGTGTCAGGGGTCAATGAGCAGTTCTTC
.,TRBD2,TRBV4-2,TRBJ2-3,CASSQVVLLAGETDTQYF,TGTGCCAGCAGCCAAGTGGTGCTTCTAGCGGGAGAGACAGATACGCAATATTTT
.,TRBD2,TRBV11-3,TRBJ2-5,CASTPELAGREAQYF,TGTGCCAGCACCCCGGAACTAGCGGGACGAGAGGCCCAGTACTTC
many,.,TRBV5-6,TRBJ1-5,CASSFGRNNQPQHF,TGTGCCAGCAGCTTCGGACGGAACAATCAGCCCCAGCATTTT
.,TRBD1,TRBV11-2,TRBJ2-7,CASIRGTGRTYERYF,TGTGCCAGCATCCGAGGGACAGGGAGAACCTACGAGCGGTACTTC
.,TRBD2,TRBV12-3/TRBV12-4,TRBJ2-2,CASSPSGLIVNTGELFF,TGTGCCAGCAGTCCCTCGGGACTAATCGTGAACACCGGGGAGCTGTTTTTT
many,.,TRBV28,TRBJ2-3,CASSLGGRYTQYF,TGTGCCAGCAGTTTAGGAGGCAGATATACGCAGTATTTT
many,.,TRBV5-4,TRBJ2-7,CASSPDLSSSEQYF,TGTGCCAGCAGCCCCGACCTCTCATCCAGCGAGCAGTACTTC
many,TRBD2,TRBV5-6,TRBJ2-7,CAGSSLAGGPYEQYF,TGTGCCGGCAGCTCACTAGCGGGAGGGCCCTACGAGCAGTACTTC
.,.,TRBV7-2,TRBJ1-5,CASSPEASNQPQHF,TGTGCCAGCAGTCCAGAGGCCAGTAATCAGCCCCAGCATTTT
.,.,TRBV12-3/TRBV12-4,TRBJ1-4,CASSPQRERVNEKLFF,TGTGCCAGCAGTCCACAGAGGGAACGCGTGAATGAAAAACTGTTTTTT
.,.,TRBV12-3/TRBV12-4,TRBJ2-7,CASSKTSYEQYF,TGTGCCAGCAGCAAGACCAGCTACGAGCAGTACTTC
medium-sized,.,TRBV12-3/TRBV12-4,TRBJ2-2,CASSPRTGELFF,TGTGCCAGCAGTCCGCGGACCGGGGAGCTGTTTTTT
.,.,TRBV6-1,TRBJ2-7,CASSDVIQIIEYEQYF,TGTGCCAGCAGTGACGTGATACAGATCATAGAGTACGAGCAGTACTTC
.,TRBD2,TRBV29-1,TRBJ2-5,CSVSLLAGRGGTQYF,TGCAGCGTTTCCTTACTAGCGGGAAGGGGAGGGACTCAGTACTTC
.,.,TRBV4-3,TRBJ2-3,CANSQEEGGTQYF,TGCGCCAACAGCCAAGAGGAGGGGGGTACGCAATATTTT
.,TRBD2,TRBV30,TRBJ2-1,CAWSEGLAGYNEQFF,TGTGCCTGGAGTGAGGGACTAGCGGGCTACAATGAGCAGTTCTTT
.,.,TRBV4-2,TRBJ1-2,CAISQDMGKGDGYTF,TGTGCCATCAGCCAAGATATGGGCAAGGGTGATGGCTACACCTTC
.,TRBD1,TRBV6-1,TRBJ2-4,CASRPGLGQGENTQYF,TGTGCCAGCAGGCCTGGGCTCGGACAGGGGGAAAACACTCAGTACTTC
.,TRBD2,TRBV4-2,TRBJ2-3,CAGSLELAPRTDTQYF,TGTGCCGGCAGCCTAGAACTAGCGCCACGCACAGATACGCAGTATTTT
.,TRBD2,TRBV5-1,TRBJ2-7,CARSLSGGSYEKYF,TGCGCCAGGAGCTTGTCGGGAGGCTCATACGAGAAGTACTTC
.,.,TRBV11-2,TRBJ1-2,CASSYTGGSSLGYTF,TGTGCCAGCAGCTATACGGGGGGCTCCTCCCTTGGCTACACTTTC
.,.,TRBV10-3,TRBJ2-3,CAISESGGRADTQYF,TGTGCCATCAGTGAGTCGGGGGGAAGGGCAGATACGCAATATTTT
once,TRBD1,TRBV5-4,TRBJ1-1,CASNLTGSKKTEAFF,TGTGCCAGCAACTTGACAGGGTCGAAGAAGACTGAAGCTTTCTTT
.,.,TRBV11-1,TRBJ2-5,CASSSLVLAGETQYF,TGTGCCAGTAGCTCCCTGGTACTAGCCGGGGAGACCCAGTACTTC